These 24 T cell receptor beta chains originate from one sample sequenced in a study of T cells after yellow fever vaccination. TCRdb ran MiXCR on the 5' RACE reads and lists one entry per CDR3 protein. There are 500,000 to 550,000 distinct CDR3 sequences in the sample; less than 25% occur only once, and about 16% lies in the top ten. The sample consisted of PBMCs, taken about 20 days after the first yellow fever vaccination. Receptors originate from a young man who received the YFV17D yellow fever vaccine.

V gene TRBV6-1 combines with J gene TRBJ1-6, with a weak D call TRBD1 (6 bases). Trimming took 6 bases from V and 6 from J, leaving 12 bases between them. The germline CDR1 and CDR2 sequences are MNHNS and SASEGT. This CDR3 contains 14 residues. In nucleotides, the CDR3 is TGTGCCAGCAGAAAGGGGGGAAGTAATTCACCCCTCCACTTT. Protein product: CASRKGGSNSPLHF.

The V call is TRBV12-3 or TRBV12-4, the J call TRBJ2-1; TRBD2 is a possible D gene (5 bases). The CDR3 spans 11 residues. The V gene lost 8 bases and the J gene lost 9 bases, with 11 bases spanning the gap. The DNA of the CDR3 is TGTGCCAGCCGAAGAGGGCTTGAGCAGTTCTTC. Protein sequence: CASRRGLEQFF.

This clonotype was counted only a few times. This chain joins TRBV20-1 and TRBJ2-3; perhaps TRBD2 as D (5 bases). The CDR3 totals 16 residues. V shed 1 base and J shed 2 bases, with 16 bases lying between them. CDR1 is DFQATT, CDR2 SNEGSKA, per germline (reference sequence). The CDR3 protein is CSARVPRLAYTDTQYF. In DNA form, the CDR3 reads TGCAGTGCTAGAGTCCCCCGTCTAGCCTACACAGATACGCAGTATTTT.

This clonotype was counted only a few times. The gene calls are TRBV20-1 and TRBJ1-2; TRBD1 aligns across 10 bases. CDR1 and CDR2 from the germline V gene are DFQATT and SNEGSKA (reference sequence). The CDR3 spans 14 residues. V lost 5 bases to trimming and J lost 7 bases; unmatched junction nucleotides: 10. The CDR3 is CSAEGDRGKGGYTF. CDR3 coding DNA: TGCAGTGCTGAAGGGGACAGGGGAAAGGGTGGCTACACCTTC.

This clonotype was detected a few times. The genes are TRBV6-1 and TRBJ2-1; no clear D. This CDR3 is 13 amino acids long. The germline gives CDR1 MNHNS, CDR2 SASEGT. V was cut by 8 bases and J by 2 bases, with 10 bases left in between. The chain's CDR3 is CASGIGPYNEQFF. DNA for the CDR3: TGTGCCAGCGGAATAGGGCCCTACAATGAGCAGTTCTTC.

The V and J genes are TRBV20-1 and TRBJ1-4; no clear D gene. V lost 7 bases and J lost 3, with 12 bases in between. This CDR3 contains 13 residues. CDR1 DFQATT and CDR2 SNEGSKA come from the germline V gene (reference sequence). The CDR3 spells CSVYRAANEKLFF. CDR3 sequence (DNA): TGCAGTGTTTATAGGGCTGCTAATGAAAAACTGTTTTTT.

Here the CDR3 reads CASSFTSGVGTQYF. CDR3 in DNA: TGTGCCAGCAGTTTTACTAGCGGGGTAGGGACCCAGTACTTC. The chain joins TRBV6-5 to TRBJ2-5; TRBD2 matches at 10 bases. Losses at the gene ends were 4 bases for V and 7 bases for J; bases not matched to a gene: 6. This CDR3 comprises 14 residues. From germline, CDR1 is MNHEY and CDR2 SVGAGI.

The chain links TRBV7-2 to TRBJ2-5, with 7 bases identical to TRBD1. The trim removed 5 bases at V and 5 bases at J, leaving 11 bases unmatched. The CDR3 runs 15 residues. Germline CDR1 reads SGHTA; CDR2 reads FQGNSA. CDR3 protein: CASSEDRQGMETQYF. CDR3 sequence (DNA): TGTGCCAGCAGCGAGGACCGACAGGGAATGGAGACCCAGTACTTC.

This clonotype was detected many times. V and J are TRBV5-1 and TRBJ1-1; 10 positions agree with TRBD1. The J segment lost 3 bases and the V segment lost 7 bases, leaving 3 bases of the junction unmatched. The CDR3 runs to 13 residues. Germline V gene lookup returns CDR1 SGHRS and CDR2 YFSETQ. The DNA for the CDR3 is TGCGCCAGCGGGACAGGGGATCACACTGAAGCTTTCTTT. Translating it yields CASGTGDHTEAFF. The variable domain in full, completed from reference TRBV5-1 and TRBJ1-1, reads KAGVTQTPRYLIKTRGQQVTLSCSPISGHRSVSWYQQTPGQGLQFLFEYFSETQRNKGNFPGRFSGRQFSNSRSEMNVSTLELGDSALYLCASGTGDHTEAFFGQGTRLTVV.

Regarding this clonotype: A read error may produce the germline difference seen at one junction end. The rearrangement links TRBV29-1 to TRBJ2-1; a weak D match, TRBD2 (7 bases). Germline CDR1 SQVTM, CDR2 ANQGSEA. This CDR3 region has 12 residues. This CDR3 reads CSVPGGQGEEFF. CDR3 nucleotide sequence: TGCAGCGTTCCCGGGGGGCAGGGTGAGGAGTTCTTC.

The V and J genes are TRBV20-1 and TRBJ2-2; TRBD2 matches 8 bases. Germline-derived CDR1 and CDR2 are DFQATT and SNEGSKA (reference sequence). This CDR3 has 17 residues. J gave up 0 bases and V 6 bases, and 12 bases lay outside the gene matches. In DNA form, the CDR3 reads TGCAGTGCCAAGCGGGGGCCCCTAGCCGCGAACACCGGGGAGCTGTTTTTT. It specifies CSAKRGPLAANTGELFF.

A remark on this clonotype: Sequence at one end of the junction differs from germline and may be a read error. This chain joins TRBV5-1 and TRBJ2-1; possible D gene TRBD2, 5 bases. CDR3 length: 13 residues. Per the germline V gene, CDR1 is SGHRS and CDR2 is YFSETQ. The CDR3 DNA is TGCGCCAGCAGCTTGGCGGGGTACAATGGGCAGTTCTTC. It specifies CASSLAGYNGQFF.

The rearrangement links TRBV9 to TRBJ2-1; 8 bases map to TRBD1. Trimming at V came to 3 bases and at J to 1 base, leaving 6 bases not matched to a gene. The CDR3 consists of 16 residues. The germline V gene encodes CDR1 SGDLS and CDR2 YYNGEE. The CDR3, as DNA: TGTGCCAGCAGCGACAGGACAGGGCCATCCTACAATGAGCAGTTCTTC. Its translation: CASSDRTGPSYNEQFF. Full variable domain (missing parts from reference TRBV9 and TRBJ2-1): DSGVTQTPKHLITATGQRVTLRCSPRSGDLSVYWYQQSLDQGLQFLIQYYNGEERAKGNILERFSAQQFPDLHSELNLSSLELGDSALYFCASSDRTGPSYNEQFFGPGTRLTVL.

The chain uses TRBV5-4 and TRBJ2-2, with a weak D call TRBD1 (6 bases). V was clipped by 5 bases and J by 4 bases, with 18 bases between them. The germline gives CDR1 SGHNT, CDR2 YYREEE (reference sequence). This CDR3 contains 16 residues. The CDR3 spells CASSRTGSGITGELFF. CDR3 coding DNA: TGTGCCAGCAGTCGTACAGGGTCGGGAATCACCGGGGAGCTGTTTTTT.

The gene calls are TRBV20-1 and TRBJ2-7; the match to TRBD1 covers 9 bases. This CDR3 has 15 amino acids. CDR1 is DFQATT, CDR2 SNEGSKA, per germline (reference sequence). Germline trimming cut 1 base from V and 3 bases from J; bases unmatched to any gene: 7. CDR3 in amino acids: CSARGGGQGIYEQYF. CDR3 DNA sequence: TGCAGTGCTAGAGGGGGAGGACAGGGGATCTACGAGCAGTACTTC.

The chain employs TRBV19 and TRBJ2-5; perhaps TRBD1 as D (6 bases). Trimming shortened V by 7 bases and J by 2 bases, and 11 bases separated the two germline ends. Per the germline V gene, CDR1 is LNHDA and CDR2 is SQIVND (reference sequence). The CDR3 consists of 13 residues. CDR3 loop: CASTSTGQETQYF. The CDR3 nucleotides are TGTGCCAGTACATCGACAGGACAAGAGACCCAGTACTTC.

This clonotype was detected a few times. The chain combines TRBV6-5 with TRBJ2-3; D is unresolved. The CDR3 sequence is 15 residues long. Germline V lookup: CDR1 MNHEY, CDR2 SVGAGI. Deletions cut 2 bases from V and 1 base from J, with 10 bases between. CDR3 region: CASSYVVMGTDTQYF. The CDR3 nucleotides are TGTGCCAGCAGTTACGTCGTTATGGGCACAGATACGCAGTATTTT.

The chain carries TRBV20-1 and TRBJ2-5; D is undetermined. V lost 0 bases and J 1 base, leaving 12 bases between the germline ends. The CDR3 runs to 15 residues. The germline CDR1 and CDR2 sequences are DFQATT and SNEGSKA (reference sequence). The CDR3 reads CSARDYSGLQETQYF. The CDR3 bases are TGCAGTGCTAGAGATTACTCAGGCCTCCAAGAGACCCAGTACTTC.

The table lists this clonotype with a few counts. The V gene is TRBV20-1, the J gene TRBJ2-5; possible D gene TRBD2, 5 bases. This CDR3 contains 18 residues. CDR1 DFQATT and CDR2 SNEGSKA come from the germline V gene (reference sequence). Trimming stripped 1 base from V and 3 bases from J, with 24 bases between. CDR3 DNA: TGCAGTGCTAGAGGAAATCCGACTCGGGGAAACGGGAAAGAGACCCAGTACTTC. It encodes CSARGNPTRGNGKETQYF.

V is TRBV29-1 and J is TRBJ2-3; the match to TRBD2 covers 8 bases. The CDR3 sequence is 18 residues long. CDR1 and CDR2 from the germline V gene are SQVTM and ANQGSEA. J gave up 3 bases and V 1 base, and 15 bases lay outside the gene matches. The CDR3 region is CSVEVAGTSEGYTDTQYF. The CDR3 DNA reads TGCAGCGTTGAAGTTGCCGGGACTAGTGAAGGATATACAGATACGCAGTATTTT.

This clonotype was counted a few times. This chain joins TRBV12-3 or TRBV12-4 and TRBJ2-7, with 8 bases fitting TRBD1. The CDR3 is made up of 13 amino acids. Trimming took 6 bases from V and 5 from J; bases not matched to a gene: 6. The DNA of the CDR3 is TGTGCCAGCAGGGACAGGGAGGTGGACGAGCAGTACGTC. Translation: CASRDREVDEQYV.

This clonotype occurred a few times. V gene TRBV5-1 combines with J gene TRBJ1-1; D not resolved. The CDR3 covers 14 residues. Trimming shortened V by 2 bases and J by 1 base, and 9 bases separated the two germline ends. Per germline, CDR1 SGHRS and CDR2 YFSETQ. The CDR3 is CASSFRHPNTEAFF. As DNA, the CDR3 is TGCGCCAGCAGCTTCAGGCACCCGAACACTGAAGCTTTCTTT.

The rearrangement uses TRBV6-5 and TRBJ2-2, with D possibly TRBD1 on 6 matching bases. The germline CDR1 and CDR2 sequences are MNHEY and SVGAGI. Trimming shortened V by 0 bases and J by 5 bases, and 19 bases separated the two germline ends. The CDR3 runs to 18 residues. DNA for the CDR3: TGTGCCAGCAGTTACTCGATTTTCTTGGCAGGGGAGACCGGGGAGCTGTTTTTT. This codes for CASSYSIFLAGETGELFF.

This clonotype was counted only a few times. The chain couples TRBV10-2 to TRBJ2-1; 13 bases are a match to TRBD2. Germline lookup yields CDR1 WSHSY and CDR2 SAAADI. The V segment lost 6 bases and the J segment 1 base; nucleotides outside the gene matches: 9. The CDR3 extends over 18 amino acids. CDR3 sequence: CASRGTSGNVRSYNEQFF. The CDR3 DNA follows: TGCGCCAGCAGGGGGACTAGCGGGAACGTGCGTTCCTACAATGAGCAGTTCTTC.